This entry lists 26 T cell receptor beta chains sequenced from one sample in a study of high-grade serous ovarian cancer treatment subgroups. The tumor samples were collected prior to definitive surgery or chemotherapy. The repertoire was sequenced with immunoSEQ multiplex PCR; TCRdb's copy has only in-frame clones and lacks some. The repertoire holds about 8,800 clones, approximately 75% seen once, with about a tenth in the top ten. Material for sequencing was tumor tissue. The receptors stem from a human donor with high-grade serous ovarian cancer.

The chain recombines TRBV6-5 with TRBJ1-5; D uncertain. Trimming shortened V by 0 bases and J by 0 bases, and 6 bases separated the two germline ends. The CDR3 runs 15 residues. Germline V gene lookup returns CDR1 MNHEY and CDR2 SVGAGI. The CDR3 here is CASSYSQYSNQPQHF. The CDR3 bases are TGTGCCAGCAGTTACTCCCAATATAGCAATCAGCCCCAGCATTTT.

The CDR3 region has the DNA TGTGCCAGCAGCTTACTGGACTACAATAACGATGAGCAGTTCTTC. This translates into CASSLLDYNNDEQFF. This chain links TRBV7-8 with TRBJ2-1; TRBD2 might be the D (6 bases). CDR3 length equals 15 residues. Per the germline V gene, CDR1 is SGHVS and CDR2 is FQNEAQ. Trimming removed 2 bases at V and 8 bases at J, with 16 bases between.

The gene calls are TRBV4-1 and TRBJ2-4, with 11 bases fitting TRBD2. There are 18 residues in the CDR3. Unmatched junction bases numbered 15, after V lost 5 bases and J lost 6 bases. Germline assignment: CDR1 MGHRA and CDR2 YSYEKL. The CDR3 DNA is TGCGCCAGCAGCTCAACGCGCCGCACTAGCGGGAGTTCAAACATTCAGTACTTC. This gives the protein CASSSTRRTSGSSNIQYF.

The CDR3 is CASSLGGAKNIQYF. In DNA form, the CDR3 reads TGTGCCAGCAGCTTAGGGGGCGCCAAAAACATTCAGTACTTC. The gene calls are TRBV7-8 and TRBJ2-4, with D tentatively TRBD1 (5 bases). The germline CDR1 and CDR2 sequences are SGHVS and FQNEAQ. V lost 1 base to trimming and J lost 1 base, with 5 bases between them. The CDR3 is 14 amino acids. Variable domain in full (rest from reference TRBV7-8 and TRBJ2-4): GAGVSQSPRYKVAKRGQDVALRCDPISGHVSLFWYQQALGQGPEFLTYFQNEAQLDKSGLPSDRFFAERPEGSVSTLKIQRTQQEDSAVYLCASSLGGAKNIQYFGAGTRLSVL.

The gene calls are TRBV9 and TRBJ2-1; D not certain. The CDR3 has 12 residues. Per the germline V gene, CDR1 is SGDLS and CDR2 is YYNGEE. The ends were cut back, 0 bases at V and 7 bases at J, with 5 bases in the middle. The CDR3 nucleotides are TGTGCCAGCAGCGTAGCTTTTAATGAGCAGTTCTTC. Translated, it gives CASSVAFNEQFF.

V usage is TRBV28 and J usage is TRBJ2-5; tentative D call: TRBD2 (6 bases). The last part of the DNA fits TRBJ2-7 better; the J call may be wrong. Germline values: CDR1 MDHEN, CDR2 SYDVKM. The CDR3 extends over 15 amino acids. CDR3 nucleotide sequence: TGTGCCAGCAGTTTAATATCCGGGAGACCCTACGAGCAGTACTTC. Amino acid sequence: CASSLISGRPYEQYF.

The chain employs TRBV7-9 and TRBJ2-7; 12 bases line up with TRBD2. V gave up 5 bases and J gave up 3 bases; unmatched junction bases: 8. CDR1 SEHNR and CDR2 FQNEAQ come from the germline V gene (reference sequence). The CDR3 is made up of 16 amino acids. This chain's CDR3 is CASSASGLAGYYEQYF. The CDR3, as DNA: TGTGCCAGCAGCGCCTCGGGACTAGCGGGTTACTACGAGCAGTACTTC.

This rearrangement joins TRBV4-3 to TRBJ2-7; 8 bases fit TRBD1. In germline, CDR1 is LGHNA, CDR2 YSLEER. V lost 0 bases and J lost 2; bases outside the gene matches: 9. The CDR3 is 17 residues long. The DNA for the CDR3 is TGCGCCAGCAGCCAAGATCCATCTGGGACAGGAGCCTACGAGCAGTACTTC. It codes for CASSQDPSGTGAYEQYF.

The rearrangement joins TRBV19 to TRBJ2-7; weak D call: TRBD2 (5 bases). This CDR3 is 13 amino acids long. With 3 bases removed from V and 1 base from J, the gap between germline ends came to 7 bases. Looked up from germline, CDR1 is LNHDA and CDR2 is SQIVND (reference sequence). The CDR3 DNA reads TGTGCCAGTAGTATGAGCGGTTCCTACGAGCAGTACTTC. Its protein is CASSMSGSYEQYF.

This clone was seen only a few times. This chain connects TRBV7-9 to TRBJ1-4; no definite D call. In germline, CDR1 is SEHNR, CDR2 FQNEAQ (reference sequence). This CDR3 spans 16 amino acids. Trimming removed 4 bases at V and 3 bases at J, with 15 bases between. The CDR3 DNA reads TGTGCCAGCAGCTCGTCATCGTCCGCGTCTAATGAAAAACTGTTTTTT. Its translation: CASSSSSSASNEKLFF.

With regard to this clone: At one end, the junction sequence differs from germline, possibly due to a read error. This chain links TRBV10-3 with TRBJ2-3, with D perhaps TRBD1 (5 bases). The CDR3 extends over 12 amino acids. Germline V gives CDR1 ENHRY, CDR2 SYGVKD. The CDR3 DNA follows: TGTGCCATCAGTGATCGCACAGGTACGCAGTATTTT. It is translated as CAISDRTGTQYF.

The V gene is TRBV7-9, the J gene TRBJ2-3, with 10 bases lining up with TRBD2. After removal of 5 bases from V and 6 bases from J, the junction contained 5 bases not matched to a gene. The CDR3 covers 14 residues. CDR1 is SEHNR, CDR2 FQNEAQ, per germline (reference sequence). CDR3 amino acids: CASSARTSGDTQYF. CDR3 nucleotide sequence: TGTGCCAGCAGCGCTCGGACTAGCGGCGATACGCAGTATTTT.

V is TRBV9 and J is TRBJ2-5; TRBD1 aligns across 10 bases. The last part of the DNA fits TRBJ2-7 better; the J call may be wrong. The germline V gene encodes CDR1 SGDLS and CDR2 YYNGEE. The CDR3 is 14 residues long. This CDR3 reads CASSTGTGAYEQYF. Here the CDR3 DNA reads TGTGCCAGCAGTACCGGGACAGGGGCCTACGAGCAGTACTTC.

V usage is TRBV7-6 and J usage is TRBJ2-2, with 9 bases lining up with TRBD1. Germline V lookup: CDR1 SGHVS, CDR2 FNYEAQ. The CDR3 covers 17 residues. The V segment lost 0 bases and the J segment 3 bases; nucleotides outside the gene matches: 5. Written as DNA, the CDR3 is TGTGCCAGCAGCTTAGCGGGAGGGACAGGGTACACCGGGGAGCTGTTTTTT. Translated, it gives CASSLAGGTGYTGELFF.

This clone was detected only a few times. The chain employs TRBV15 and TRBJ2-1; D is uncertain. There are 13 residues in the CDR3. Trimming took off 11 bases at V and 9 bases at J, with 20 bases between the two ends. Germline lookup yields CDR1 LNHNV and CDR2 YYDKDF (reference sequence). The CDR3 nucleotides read TGTGCCGCTGCAGTTGGAACGTCCGCTGAGCAGTTCTTC. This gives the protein CAAAVGTSAEQFF. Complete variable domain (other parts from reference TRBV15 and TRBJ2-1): DAMVIQNPRYQVTQFGKPVTLSCSQTLNHNVMYWYQQKSSQAPKLLFHYYDKDFNNEADTPDNFQSRRPNTSFCFLDIRSPGLGDTAMYLCAAAVGTSAEQFFGPGTRLTVL.

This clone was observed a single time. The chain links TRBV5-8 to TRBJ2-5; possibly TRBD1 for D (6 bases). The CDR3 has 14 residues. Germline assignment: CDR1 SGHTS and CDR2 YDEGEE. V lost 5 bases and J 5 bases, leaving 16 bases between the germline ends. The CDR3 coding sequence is TGTGCCAGCAGGGAACAGGGTGGTCGGGAGACCCAGTACTTC. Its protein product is CASREQGGRETQYF.

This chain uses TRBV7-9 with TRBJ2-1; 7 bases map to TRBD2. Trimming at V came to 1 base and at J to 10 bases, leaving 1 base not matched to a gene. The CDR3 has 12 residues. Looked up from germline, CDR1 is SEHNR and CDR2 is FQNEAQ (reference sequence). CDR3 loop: CASSLVGGEQFF. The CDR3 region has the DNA TGTGCCAGCAGCTTAGTCGGGGGGGAGCAGTTCTTC.

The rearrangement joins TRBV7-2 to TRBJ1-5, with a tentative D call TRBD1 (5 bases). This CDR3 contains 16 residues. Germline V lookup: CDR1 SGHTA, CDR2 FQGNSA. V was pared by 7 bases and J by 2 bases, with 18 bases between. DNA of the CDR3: TGTGCCAGCAAGGAGAGAGGGGTAGAACGCAATCAGCCCCAGCATTTT. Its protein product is CASKERGVERNQPQHF.

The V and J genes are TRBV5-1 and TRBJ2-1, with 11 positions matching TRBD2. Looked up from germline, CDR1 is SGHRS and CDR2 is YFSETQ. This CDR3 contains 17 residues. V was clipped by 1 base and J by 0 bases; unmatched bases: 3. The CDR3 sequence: CASSLTSGGSSYNEQFF. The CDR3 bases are TGCGCCAGCAGCTTGACTAGCGGGGGAAGCTCCTACAATGAGCAGTTCTTC.

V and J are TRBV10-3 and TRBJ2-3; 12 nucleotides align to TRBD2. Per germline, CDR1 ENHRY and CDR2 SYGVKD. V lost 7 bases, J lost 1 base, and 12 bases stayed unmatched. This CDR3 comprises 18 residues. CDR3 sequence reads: CAIKPASGRAQGTDTQYF. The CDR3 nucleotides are TGTGCCATCAAGCCGGCTAGCGGGAGGGCTCAGGGCACAGATACGCAGTATTTT.

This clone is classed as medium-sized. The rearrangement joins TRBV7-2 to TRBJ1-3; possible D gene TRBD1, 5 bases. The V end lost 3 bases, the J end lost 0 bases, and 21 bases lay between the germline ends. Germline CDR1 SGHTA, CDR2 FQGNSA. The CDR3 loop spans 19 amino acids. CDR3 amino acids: CASSFDSSGVPSSGNTIYF. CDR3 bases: TGTGCCAGCAGCTTTGATTCTTCGGGGGTCCCCAGCTCTGGAAACACCATATATTTT.

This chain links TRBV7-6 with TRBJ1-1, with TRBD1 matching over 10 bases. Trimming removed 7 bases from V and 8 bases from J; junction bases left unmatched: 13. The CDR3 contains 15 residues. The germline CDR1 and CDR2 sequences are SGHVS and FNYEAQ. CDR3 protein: CASMLLGQGVGEAFF. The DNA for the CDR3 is TGTGCCAGCATGTTACTAGGACAGGGGGTGGGGGAAGCTTTCTTT.

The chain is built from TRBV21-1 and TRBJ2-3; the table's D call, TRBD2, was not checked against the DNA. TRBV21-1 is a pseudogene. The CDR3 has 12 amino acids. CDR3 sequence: CASSKLSDTQYF. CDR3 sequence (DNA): TGTGCCAGCAGCAAATTATCAGATACGCAGTATTTT.

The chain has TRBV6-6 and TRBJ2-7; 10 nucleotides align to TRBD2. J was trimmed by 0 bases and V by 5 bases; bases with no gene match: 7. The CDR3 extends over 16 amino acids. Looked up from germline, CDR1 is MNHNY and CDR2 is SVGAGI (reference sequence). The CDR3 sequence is CASSSLGLAISYEQYF. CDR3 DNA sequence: TGTGCCAGCAGTAGCCTGGGACTAGCGATCTCCTACGAGCAGTACTTC.

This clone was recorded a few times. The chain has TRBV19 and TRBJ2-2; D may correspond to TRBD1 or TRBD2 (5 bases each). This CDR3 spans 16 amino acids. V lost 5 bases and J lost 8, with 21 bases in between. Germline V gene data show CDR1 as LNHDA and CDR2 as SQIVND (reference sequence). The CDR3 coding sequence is TGTGCCAGTAGTCCTTTAAGCGCTCAGGGAGTAGGGGAGCTGTTTTTT. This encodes CASSPLSAQGVGELFF.

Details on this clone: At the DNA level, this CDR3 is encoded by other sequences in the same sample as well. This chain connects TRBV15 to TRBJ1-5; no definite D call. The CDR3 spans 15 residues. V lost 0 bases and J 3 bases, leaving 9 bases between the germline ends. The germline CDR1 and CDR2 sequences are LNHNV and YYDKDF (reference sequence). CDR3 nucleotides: TGTGCCACCAGCAGAGATCCAGGCTCCAATCAGCCCCAGCATTTT. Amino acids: CATSRDPGSNQPQHF.